This TCR beta chain originates from a study of T cell repertoires and HLA-DP antigens. Overall study context: Alloreactive CD4+ T cells targeted HLA-DP on transduced HeLa.

Method: immunoSEQ multiplex PCR; TCRdb's copy keeps in-frame clones and lacks some. The data hold about 110,000 clones, with 92% observed a single time. For this clone: Its antigen is unidentified.

Germline trimming cut 3 bases from V and 4 bases from J; bases unmatched to any gene: 5. This CDR3 spans 15 amino acids. Germline assignment: CDR1 SNHLY and CDR2 FYNNEI. This sequence originates from a woman aged 18 to 35 in good health and CMV-seronegative. V usage is TRBV2 and J usage is TRBJ2-2; 7 bases agree with TRBD2. Sequencing used CD4+ T cells from PBMCs. The chain's CDR3 is CASSEVPGGTGELFF. The CDR3 nucleotides read TGTGCCAGCAGTGAGGTACCGGGGGGCACCGGGGAGCTGTTTTTT.